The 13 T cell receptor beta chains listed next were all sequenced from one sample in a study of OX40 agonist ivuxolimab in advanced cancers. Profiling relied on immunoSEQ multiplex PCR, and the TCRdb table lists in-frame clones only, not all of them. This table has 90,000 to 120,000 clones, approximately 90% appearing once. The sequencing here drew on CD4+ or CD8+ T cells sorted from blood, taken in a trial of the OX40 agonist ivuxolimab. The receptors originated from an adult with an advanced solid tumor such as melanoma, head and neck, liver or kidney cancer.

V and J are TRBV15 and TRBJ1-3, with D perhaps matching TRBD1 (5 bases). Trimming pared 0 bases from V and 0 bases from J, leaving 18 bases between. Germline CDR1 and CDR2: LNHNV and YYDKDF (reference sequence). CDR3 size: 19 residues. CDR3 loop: CATSRDRGTSTRSGNTIYF. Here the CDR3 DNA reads TGTGCCACCAGCAGAGATCGAGGGACCTCGACCCGCTCTGGAAACACCATATATTTT.

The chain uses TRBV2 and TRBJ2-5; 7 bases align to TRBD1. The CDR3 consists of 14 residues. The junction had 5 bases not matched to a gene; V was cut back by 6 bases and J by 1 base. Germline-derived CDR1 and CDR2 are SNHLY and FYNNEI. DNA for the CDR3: TGTGCCAGCAGGGGCCCAGGGGGCCAAGAGACCCAGTACTTC. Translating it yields CASRGPGGQETQYF.

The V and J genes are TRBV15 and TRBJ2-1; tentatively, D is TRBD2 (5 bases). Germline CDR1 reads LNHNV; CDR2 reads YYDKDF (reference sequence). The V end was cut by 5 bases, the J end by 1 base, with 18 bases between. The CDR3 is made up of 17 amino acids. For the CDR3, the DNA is TGTGCCACCAGCGTCGCTTACGGTGGCGGGTCCTACAATGAGCAGTTCTTC. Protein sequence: CATSVAYGGGSYNEQFF.

The CDR3 loop reads CASSLGPRQLETQYF. The CDR3 DNA sequence: TGTGCCAGCAGTTTAGGGCCCCGACAATTAGAGACCCAGTACTTC. V is TRBV27 and J is TRBJ2-5; D remains unclear. The CDR3 has 15 amino acids. CDR1 and CDR2 (germline): MNHEY, SMNVEV (reference sequence). The V and J ends lost 2 bases and 4 bases respectively, with 14 bases between them.

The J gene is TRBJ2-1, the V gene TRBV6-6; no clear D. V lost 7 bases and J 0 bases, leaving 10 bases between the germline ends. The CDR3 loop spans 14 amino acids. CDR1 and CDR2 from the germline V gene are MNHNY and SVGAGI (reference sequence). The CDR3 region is CASTSRGSYNEQFF. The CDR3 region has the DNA TGTGCCAGCACTTCTCGAGGCTCCTACAATGAGCAGTTCTTC.

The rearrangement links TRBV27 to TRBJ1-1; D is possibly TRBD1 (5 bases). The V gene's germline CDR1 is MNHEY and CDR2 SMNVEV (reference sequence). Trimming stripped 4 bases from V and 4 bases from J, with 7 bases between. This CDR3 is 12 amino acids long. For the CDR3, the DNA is TGTGCCAGCAGTTGGAGGGGCACTGAAGCTTTCTTT. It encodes CASSWRGTEAFF.

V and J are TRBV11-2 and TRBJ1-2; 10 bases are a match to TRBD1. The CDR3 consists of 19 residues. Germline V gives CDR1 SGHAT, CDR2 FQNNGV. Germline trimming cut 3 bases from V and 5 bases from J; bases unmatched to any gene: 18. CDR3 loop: CASSFDHVTRQGAGYGYTF. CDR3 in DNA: TGTGCCAGCAGCTTCGACCACGTAACAAGACAGGGGGCTGGTTATGGCTACACCTTC.

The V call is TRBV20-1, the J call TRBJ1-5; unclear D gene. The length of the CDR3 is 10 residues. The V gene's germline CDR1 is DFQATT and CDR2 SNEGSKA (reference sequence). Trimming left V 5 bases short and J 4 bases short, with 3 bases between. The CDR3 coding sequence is TGCAGTGCTCATAATCAGCCCCAGCATTTT. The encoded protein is CSAHNQPQHF.

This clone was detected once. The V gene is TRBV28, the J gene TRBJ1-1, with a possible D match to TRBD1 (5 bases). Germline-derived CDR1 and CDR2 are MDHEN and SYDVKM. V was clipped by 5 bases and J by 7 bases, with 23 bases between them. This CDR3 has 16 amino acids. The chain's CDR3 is CASSPGGGFSPFEAFF. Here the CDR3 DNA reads TGTGCCAGCAGTCCGGGGGGAGGTTTTAGTCCATTTGAAGCTTTCTTT.

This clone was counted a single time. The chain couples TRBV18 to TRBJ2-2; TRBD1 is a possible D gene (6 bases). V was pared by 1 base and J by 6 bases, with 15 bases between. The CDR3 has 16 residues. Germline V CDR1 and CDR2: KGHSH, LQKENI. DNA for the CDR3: TGTGCCAGCTCACCACTCACTGCAGGGGCCGCCGGGGAGCTGTTTTTT. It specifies CASSPLTAGAAGELFF.

CDR3 in DNA: TGTGCCAGCAGTTTAGGGACAGGGGTTCCTGAAGCTTTCTTT. Amino acids: CASSLGTGVPEAFF. V gene TRBV28 combines with J gene TRBJ1-1; the match to TRBD1 covers 10 bases. Trimming removed 2 bases from V and 6 bases from J; junction bases left unmatched: 3. The CDR3 sequence is 14 residues long. Looked up from germline, CDR1 is MDHEN and CDR2 is SYDVKM. The whole variable domain, filled in from reference TRBV28 and TRBJ1-1, reads DVKVTQSSRYLVKRTGEKVFLECVQDMDHENMFWYRQDPGLGLRLIYFSYDVKMKEKGDIPEGYSVSREKKERFSLILESASTNQTSMYLCASSLGTGVPEAFFGQGTRLTVV.

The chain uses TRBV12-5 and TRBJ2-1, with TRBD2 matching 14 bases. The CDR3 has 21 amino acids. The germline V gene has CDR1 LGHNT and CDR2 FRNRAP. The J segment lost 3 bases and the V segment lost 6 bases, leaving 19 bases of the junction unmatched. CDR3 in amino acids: CASGRKGLAGELIHYYNEQFF. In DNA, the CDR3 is TGTGCTAGTGGCCGCAAGGGACTAGCGGGAGAGTTAATCCACTACTACAATGAGCAGTTCTTC.

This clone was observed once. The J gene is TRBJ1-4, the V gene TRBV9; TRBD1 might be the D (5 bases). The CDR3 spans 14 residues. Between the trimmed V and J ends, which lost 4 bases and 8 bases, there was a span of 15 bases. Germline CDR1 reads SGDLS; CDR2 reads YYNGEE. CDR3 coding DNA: TGTGCCAGCAGCCAGGGAAATTGGGGGGAAAAACTGTTTTTT. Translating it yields CASSQGNWGEKLFF.